Below are 30 T cell receptor beta chains sequenced from a single sample in a study of OX40 agonist ivuxolimab in advanced cancers. The data were produced by immunoSEQ multiplex PCR, yet TCRdb's version contains in-frame clones alone and is incomplete. The data show under 20,000 clones, about 80% seen once. The specimen was CD4+ or CD8+ T cells sorted from blood, collected in a trial of the OX40 agonist ivuxolimab. The source is an adult with an advanced solid tumor such as melanoma, head and neck, liver or kidney cancer.

The gene calls are TRBV7-2 and TRBJ1-2; possibly TRBD1 for D (6 bases). CDR1 is SGHTA and CDR2 is FQGNSA in the germline V gene. This CDR3 contains 16 residues. Trimming left V 6 bases short and J 0 bases short, with 17 bases between. CDR3 region: CASRLDSVVTNYGYTF. The CDR3 DNA sequence: TGTGCCAGCAGGTTGGACAGTGTAGTTACTAACTATGGCTACACCTTC.

V and J are TRBV18 and TRBJ2-3, with TRBD1 as a possible D gene (6 bases). This CDR3 comprises 12 residues. Germline values: CDR1 KGHSH, CDR2 LQKENI. V was clipped by 6 bases and J by 6 bases, with 10 bases between them. The CDR3 reads CASSQGRDTQYF. CDR3 sequence (DNA): TGTGCCAGCTCTCAGGGGCGGGATACGCAGTATTTT.

This clone appeared a few times. The V call is TRBV6-5, the J call TRBJ1-6; D unresolved. The CDR3 is 13 amino acids. Trimming removed 5 bases from V and 9 bases from J, with 11 bases in between. CDR1 is MNHEY, CDR2 SVGAGI, per germline. In DNA, the CDR3 is TGTGCCAGCAGTAACGCCCTTGGTTCACCCCTCCACTTT. The encoded protein is CASSNALGSPLHF.

V usage is TRBV29-1 and J usage is TRBJ2-2; TRBD1 might be the D (6 bases). The CDR3 covers 14 residues. CDR1 is SQVTM, CDR2 ANQGSEA, per germline. CDR3 DNA: TGCTACCCTCTCCCGGGACAAGGACCCGGGGAGCTGTTTTTT. Amino acids: CYPLPGQGPGELFF.

This chain connects TRBV7-2 to TRBJ2-7, with 8 bases aligning to TRBD1. The CDR3 sequence is 17 residues long. V dropped 1 base and J dropped 5; count of bases not matched to a gene: 13. From germline, CDR1 is SGHTA and CDR2 FQGNSA. The CDR3 DNA follows: TGTGCCAGCAGCTTAGGCTCCGGGCAGGGGGCATTCAACGAGCAGTACTTC. This translates into CASSLGSGQGAFNEQYF.

This clone was counted a single time. The chain recombines TRBV10-3 with TRBJ1-1, with D uncertain. Trimming left V 6 bases short and J 7 bases short, with 9 bases between. This CDR3 comprises 11 residues. CDR1 and CDR2 (germline): ENHRY, SYGVKD. The CDR3 spells CAIRNEREAFF. The CDR3 nucleotides are TGTGCCATCAGGAACGAGCGTGAAGCTTTCTTT.

This clone was observed once. The junction departs from the called germline gene at one end, perhaps through a read error. V gene TRBV7-3 combines with J gene TRBJ2-3; no reliable D call. This CDR3 contains 13 residues. Per germline, CDR1 SGHTA and CDR2 FQGTGA. The CDR3 sequence is CASSLWAPPPSDF. The CDR3 bases are TGTGCCAGCAGCTTATGGGCGCCCCCCCCTTCGGATTTT. The variable domain in full, completed from reference TRBV7-3 and TRBJ2-3, reads GAGVSQTPSNKVTEKGKYVELRCDPISGHTALYWYRQSLGQGPEFLIYFQGTGAADDSGLPNDRFFAVRPEGSVSTLKIQRTERGDSAVYLCASSLWAPPPSDFGPGTRLTVL.

The V and J genes are TRBV5-1 and TRBJ2-5, with TRBD2 matching 10 bases. In germline, CDR1 is SGHRS, CDR2 YFSETQ. The CDR3 spans 16 residues. Trimming took 2 bases from V and 5 from J; bases not matched to a gene: 9. The CDR3 DNA sequence: TGCGCCAGCAGCTTACGATCTAGCGGGGGCGGGGAGACCCAGTACTTC. Its protein product is CASSLRSSGGGETQYF.

The chain recombines TRBV2 with TRBJ1-5, with a weak D call TRBD1 (5 bases). The CDR3 is 14 amino acids. Germline CDR1 SNHLY, CDR2 FYNNEI. Trimming shortened V by 4 bases and J by 4 bases, and 11 bases separated the two germline ends. In DNA form, the CDR3 reads TGTGCCAGCAGTGTAGAAGGGGCGAATCAGCCCCAGCATTTT. Translated: CASSVEGANQPQHF.

A few counts support this clone. This chain connects TRBV2 to TRBJ1-2; D ambiguous. The ends were cut back, 7 bases at V and 4 bases at J, with 10 bases in the middle. The germline V gene encodes CDR1 SNHLY and CDR2 FYNNEI. This CDR3 has 12 residues. The DNA of the CDR3 is TGTGCCAGCAATATACCAGGCTATGGCTACACCTTC. Amino acid sequence: CASNIPGYGYTF.

The gene calls are TRBV7-2 and TRBJ2-1; D is ambiguous. The CDR3 has 14 residues. Trimming left V 5 bases short and J 7 bases short, with 15 bases between. CDR1 is SGHTA and CDR2 is FQGNSA in the germline V gene. The CDR3 here is CASSPSSSENEQFF. The CDR3 DNA follows: TGTGCCAGCAGCCCCTCGTCGTCTGAAAATGAGCAGTTCTTC.

The chain employs TRBV28 and TRBJ1-2; TRBD1 is a possible D gene (6 bases). CDR1 is MDHEN and CDR2 is SYDVKM in the germline V gene. This CDR3 comprises 13 residues. The V end lost 5 bases, the J end lost 6 bases, and 13 bases lay between the germline ends. Here the CDR3 DNA reads TGTGCCAGCAGTCCTAGAAACAGGGATGGCTACACCTTC. Its translation is CASSPRNRDGYTF.

CDR3: CASSLTAGEKLFF. The CDR3 DNA reads as TGTGCCAGCAGCTTAACGGCGGGGGAAAAACTGTTTTTT. The chain combines TRBV7-9 with TRBJ1-4; D is ambiguous. Germline V gene sequence: CDR1 SEHNR, CDR2 FQNEAQ (reference sequence). The CDR3 has 13 residues. With 2 bases removed from V and 8 bases from J, the gap between germline ends came to 9 bases.

V usage is TRBV28 and J usage is TRBJ1-5; tentatively, D is TRBD1 (5 bases). CDR1 and CDR2 from the germline V gene are MDHEN and SYDVKM. V lost 7 bases, J lost 3 bases, and 16 bases lay in between. The CDR3 is 15 residues long. CDR3 DNA: TGTGCCAGCATTGGGGGGAATCATAACAATCAGCCCCAGCATTTT. This translates into CASIGGNHNNQPQHF.

This clone was seen just once. The J gene is TRBJ2-1, the V gene TRBV7-9; possible D gene TRBD2, 5 bases. V lost 1 base and J lost 0, with 16 bases in between. From germline, CDR1 is SEHNR and CDR2 FQNEAQ (reference sequence). This CDR3 has 18 residues. The CDR3: CASSLGSPGRGSYNEQFF. Written as DNA, the CDR3 is TGTGCCAGCAGCTTAGGCTCCCCAGGCCGGGGCTCCTACAATGAGCAGTTCTTC.

This chain uses TRBV27 with TRBJ2-6; 7 bases line up with TRBD1. The CDR3 consists of 15 residues. CDR1 and CDR2 from the germline V gene are MNHEY and SMNVEV (reference sequence). J lost 2 bases, V lost 3 bases, and 1 base had no gene match. CDR3 in amino acids: CASSFDRAGANVLTF. CDR3 nucleotide sequence: TGTGCCAGCAGTTTCGACAGGGCTGGGGCCAACGTCCTGACTTTC.

This clone was seen a few times. The V gene is TRBV9, the J gene TRBJ2-6; a possible D gene is TRBD1 (5 bases). The ends were cut back, 3 bases at V and 1 base at J, with 8 bases in the middle. This CDR3 has 15 residues. The germline gives CDR1 SGDLS, CDR2 YYNGEE. In DNA, the CDR3 is TGTGCCAGCAGCGCGCAGGGTTCTGGGGCCAACGTCCTGACTTTC. It specifies CASSAQGSGANVLTF.

The chain has TRBV18 and TRBJ2-5, with no clear D. The CDR3 consists of 12 residues. Trimming took off 5 bases at V and 0 bases at J, with 4 bases between the two ends. Germline V lookup: CDR1 KGHSH, CDR2 LQKENI. The CDR3 DNA sequence: TGTGCCAGCTCAACGTACCAAGAGACCCAGTACTTC. Its translation is CASSTYQETQYF. Variable domain in full (rest from reference TRBV18 and TRBJ2-5): NAGVMQNPRHLVRRRGQEARLRCSPMKGHSHVYWYRQLPEEGLKFMVYLQKENIIDESGMPKERFSAEFPKEGPSILRIQQVVRGDSAAYFCASSTYQETQYFGPGTRLLVL.

This clone was recorded only once. The V and J genes are TRBV11-1 and TRBJ2-7; TRBD2 agrees at 11 bases. After removal of 5 bases from V and 1 base from J, the junction contained 4 bases not matched to a gene. The CDR3 length is 15 residues. Germline V gene sequence: CDR1 SGHAT, CDR2 FQDESV (reference sequence). The CDR3 loop is CASSRWTSGSYEQYF. DNA of the CDR3: TGTGCCAGCAGCCGTTGGACTAGCGGGTCCTACGAGCAGTACTTC. Full variable domain (rest looked up from reference TRBV11-1 and TRBJ2-7): EAEVAQSPRYKITEKSQAVAFWCDPISGHATLYWYRQILGQGPELLVQFQDESVVDDSQLPKDRFSAERLKGVDSTLKIQPAELGDSAMYLCASSRWTSGSYEQYFGPGTRLTVT.

The J gene is TRBJ1-4, the V gene TRBV5-4; D gene unclear. The CDR3 length is 15 residues. The ends were cut back, 4 bases at V and 7 bases at J, with 17 bases in the middle. CDR1 and CDR2 (germline): SGHNT, YYREEE (reference sequence). The CDR3 DNA is TGTGCCAGCAGCACCAGACAAGTTAGAGGTGAAAAACTGTTTTTT. This translates into CASSTRQVRGEKLFF.

The rearrangement links TRBV7-2 to TRBJ1-1; no definite D call. CDR1 is SGHTA and CDR2 is FQGNSA in the germline V gene. This CDR3 is built from 14 residues. V was shortened by 6 bases and J by 1 base, with 12 bases between the two germline ends. CDR3 region: CASRPRHPNTEAFF. The DNA for the CDR3 is TGTGCCAGCAGACCTCGGCACCCGAACACTGAAGCTTTCTTT. Together with reference TRBV7-2 and TRBJ1-1, the CDR3 gives the full variable domain: GAGVSQSPSNKVTEKGKDVELRCDPISGHTALYWYRQSLGQGLEFLIYFQGNSAPDKSGLPSDRFSAERTGGSVSTLTIQRTQQEDSAVYLCASRPRHPNTEAFFGQGTRLTVV.

V and J are TRBV7-9 and TRBJ1-1, with D unclear. Germline V lookup: CDR1 SEHNR, CDR2 FQNEAQ (reference sequence). Trimming pared 5 bases from V and 0 bases from J, leaving 10 bases between. This CDR3 has 14 residues. CDR3 residues: CASSVSSVNTEAFF. DNA of the CDR3: TGTGCCAGCAGCGTTAGTTCTGTGAACACTGAAGCTTTCTTT.

V and J are TRBV7-8 and TRBJ1-4; tentative D call: TRBD1 (6 bases). V lost 2 bases and J lost 7, with 20 bases in between. Per the germline V gene, CDR1 is SGHVS and CDR2 is FQNEAQ. CDR3 length equals 17 residues. CDR3 DNA: TGTGCCAGCAGCTTAATTCGGGGGGCGAGTATGGGTGAAAAACTGTTTTTT. This sequence encodes CASSLIRGASMGEKLFF.

J is TRBJ1-1 and V is TRBV18, with no clear D. Per the germline V gene, CDR1 is KGHSH and CDR2 is LQKENI. V gave up 2 bases and J gave up 1 base, with 5 bases separating them. There are 13 residues in the CDR3. The CDR3, as DNA: TGTGCCAGCTCACCATCGGCGAACACTGAAGCTTTCTTT. It encodes CASSPSANTEAFF.

The CDR3 region is CASTVGQGLEQYF. CDR3 in DNA: TGTGCCAGCACCGTCGGACAGGGGCTCGAGCAGTACTTC. V is TRBV2 and J is TRBJ2-7, with 9 nucleotides matching TRBD1. Germline V CDR1 and CDR2: SNHLY, FYNNEI. V shed 7 bases, J shed 6 bases, and the junction held 7 bases outside the gene matches. This CDR3 contains 13 residues.

V gene TRBV9 combines with J gene TRBJ2-2; possibly TRBD2 for D (7 bases). V shed 0 bases and J shed 4 bases, with 13 bases lying between them. Germline V gene sequence: CDR1 SGDLS, CDR2 YYNGEE. CDR3 length: 16 amino acids. CDR3 coding DNA: TGTGCCAGCAGCGTAGTCGGAGGGGGGGCCACCGGGGAGCTGTTTTTT. It is translated as CASSVVGGGATGELFF.

The J gene is TRBJ2-2, the V gene TRBV6-1; 7 bases are a match to TRBD1. The CDR3 totals 13 residues. V lost 8 bases, J lost 5 bases, and 5 bases stayed unmatched. CDR1 is MNHNS, CDR2 SASEGT, per germline. The CDR3 bases are TGTGCCAGCGGTCGGGACAGTACCGGGGAGCTGTTTTTT. Protein sequence: CASGRDSTGELFF.

CDR3 loop: CASRTGFSGNTIYF. The CDR3 nucleotides are TGTGCCAGCCGGACGGGCTTCTCTGGAAACACCATATATTTT. This rearrangement joins TRBV9 to TRBJ1-3; D gene unclear. Trimming pared 7 bases from V and 0 bases from J, leaving 11 bases between. The germline V gene has CDR1 SGDLS and CDR2 YYNGEE. The CDR3 runs to 14 residues.

The chain employs TRBV2 and TRBJ1-2, with TRBD1 as a possible D gene (6 bases). The CDR3 extends over 13 amino acids. Per germline, CDR1 SNHLY and CDR2 FYNNEI. V was cut by 6 bases and J by 7 bases, with 15 bases left in between. CDR3 in amino acids: CASSLRGGVGYTF. In nucleotides, the CDR3 is TGTGCCAGCAGCCTGAGGGGGGGAGTTGGCTACACCTTC.

This clone was detected once. The chain is built from TRBV11-2 and TRBJ2-7; possibly TRBD2 for D (5 bases). The CDR3 is made up of 14 amino acids. V lost 3 bases to trimming and J lost 0 bases, with 9 bases between them. Germline lookup yields CDR1 SGHAT and CDR2 FQNNGV. In nucleotides, the CDR3 is TGTGCCAGCAGCTTTAGCGCAGGCTCCTACGAGCAGTACTTC. Translated, it gives CASSFSAGSYEQYF.